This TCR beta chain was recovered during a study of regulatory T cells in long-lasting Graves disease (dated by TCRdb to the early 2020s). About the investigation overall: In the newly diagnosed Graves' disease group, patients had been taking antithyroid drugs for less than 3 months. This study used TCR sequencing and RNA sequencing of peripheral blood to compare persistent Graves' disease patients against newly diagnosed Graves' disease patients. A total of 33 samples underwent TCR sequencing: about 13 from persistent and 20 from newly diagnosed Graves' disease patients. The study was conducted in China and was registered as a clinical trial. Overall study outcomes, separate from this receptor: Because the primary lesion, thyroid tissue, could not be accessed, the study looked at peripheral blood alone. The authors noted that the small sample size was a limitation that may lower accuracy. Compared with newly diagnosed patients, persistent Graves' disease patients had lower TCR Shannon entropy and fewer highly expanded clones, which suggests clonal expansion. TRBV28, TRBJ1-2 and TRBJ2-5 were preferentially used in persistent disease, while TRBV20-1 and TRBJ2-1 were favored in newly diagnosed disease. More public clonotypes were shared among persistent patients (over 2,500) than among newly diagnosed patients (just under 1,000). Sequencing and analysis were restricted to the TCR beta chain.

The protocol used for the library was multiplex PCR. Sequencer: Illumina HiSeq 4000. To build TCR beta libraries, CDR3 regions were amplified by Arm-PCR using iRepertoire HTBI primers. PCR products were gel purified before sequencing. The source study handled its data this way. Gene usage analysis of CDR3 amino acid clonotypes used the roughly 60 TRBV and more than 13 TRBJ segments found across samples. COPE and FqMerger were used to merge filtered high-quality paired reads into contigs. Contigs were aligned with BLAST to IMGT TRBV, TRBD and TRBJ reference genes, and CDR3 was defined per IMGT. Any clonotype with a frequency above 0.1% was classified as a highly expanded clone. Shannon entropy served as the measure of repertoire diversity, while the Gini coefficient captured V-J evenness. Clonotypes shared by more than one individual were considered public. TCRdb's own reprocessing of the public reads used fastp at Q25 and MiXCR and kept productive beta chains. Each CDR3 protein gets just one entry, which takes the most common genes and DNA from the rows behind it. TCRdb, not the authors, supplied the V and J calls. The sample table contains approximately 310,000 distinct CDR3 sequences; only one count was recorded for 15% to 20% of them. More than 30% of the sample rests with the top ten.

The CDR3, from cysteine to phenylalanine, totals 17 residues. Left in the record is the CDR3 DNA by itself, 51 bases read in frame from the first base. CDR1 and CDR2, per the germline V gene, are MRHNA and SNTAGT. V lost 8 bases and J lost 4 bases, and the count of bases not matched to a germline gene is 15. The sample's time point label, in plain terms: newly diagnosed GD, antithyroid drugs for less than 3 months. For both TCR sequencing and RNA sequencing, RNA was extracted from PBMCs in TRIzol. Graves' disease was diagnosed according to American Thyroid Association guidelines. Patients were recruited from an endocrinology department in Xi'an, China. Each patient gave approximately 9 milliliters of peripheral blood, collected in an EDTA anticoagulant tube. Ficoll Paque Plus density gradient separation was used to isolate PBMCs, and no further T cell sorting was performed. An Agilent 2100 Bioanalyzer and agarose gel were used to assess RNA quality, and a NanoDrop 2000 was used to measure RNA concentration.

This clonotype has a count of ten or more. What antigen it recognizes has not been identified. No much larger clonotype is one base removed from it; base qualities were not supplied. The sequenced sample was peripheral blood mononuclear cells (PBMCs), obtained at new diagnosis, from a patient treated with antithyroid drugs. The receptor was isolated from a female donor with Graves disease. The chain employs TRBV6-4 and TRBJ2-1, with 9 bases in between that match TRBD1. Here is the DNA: TGTGCCAGCGGGGACAGGGACGCGGGATTAGCGTACAATGAGCAGTTCTTC. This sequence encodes CASGDRDAGLAYNEQFF.